These T cell receptor beta chains were read from a single sample in a study of shared T cell receptors in the human thymus. The table came from immunoSEQ multiplex PCR; TCRdb's copy has only in-frame clones and leaves some out. The sample includes about 660,000 clones, 88% seen only once; the top ten take around 0.01%. A further study also used this sample, focusing on human thymus T cells.

The sequenced material came from thymocytes. The origin of the receptors is a boy less than two years old with a congenital heart defect. Each CDR3 is given with its conserved first and last residue. A D gene is named only where the DNA matches it firmly. Clone size, where shown, is once, few, many, or a class for clones that have expanded.

d_call clone_size j_call v_call cdr3_aa cdr3_nt
TRBD1 - TRBJ1-4 TRBV27 CASRRLDRTNEKLFF TGTGCCAGCAGAAGGCTGGACAGGACCAATGAAAAACTGTTTTTT
TRBD1 - TRBJ2-1 TRBV10-2 CASTPGQGPSYEQFF TGCGCCAGCACTCCGGGACAGGGGCCATCCTATGAGCAGTTCTTC
- once TRBJ2-1 TRBV11-3 CASSHAVEGPYNEQFF TGTGCCAGCAGCCACGCGGTGGAGGGTCCCTACAATGAGCAGTTCTTC
TRBD1 - TRBJ2-3 TRBV11-3 CASSSRQGPDTQYF TGTGCCAGCAGCTCAAGACAGGGGCCAGATACGCAGTATTTT
- - TRBJ2-1 TRBV7-6 CASSFTRGNEQFF TGTGCCAGCAGCTTTACGCGGGGCAATGAGCAGTTCTTC
- - TRBJ2-7 TRBV7-9 CASSLDPDKKGGHEQYF TGTGCCAGCAGCTTAGATCCCGACAAAAAAGGAGGACACGAGCAGTACTTC
- - TRBJ1-5 TRBV19 CASSMLAYSNQPQHF TGTGCCAGTAGTATGCTTGCGTATAGCAATCAGCCCCAGCATTTT
TRBD2 - TRBJ2-2 TRBV7-9 CAHFSGTTGELFF TGTGCCCATTTTAGCGGGACGACCGGGGAGCTGTTTTTT
- - TRBJ2-5 TRBV6-1 CAIRERRREQETQYF TGTGCCATCCGGGAGAGACGACGAGAACAAGAGACCCAGTACTTC
- - TRBJ2-7 TRBV25-1 CASSVGGPPYEQYF TGTGCCAGCAGTGTCGGCGGGCCTCCCTACGAGCAGTACTTC
TRBD2 - TRBJ2-2 TRBV5-8 CASSQHWLAGYNTGELFF TGTGCCAGCAGCCAGCATTGGCTAGCGGGATATAACACCGGGGAGCTGTTTTTT
TRBD1 - TRBJ1-3 TRBV11-3 CASSPQGAGNTIYF TGTGCCAGCAGCCCACAGGGGGCTGGAAACACCATATATTTT
- few TRBJ1-2 TRBV5-6 CASSLLVGGNGYTF TGTGCCAGCAGCTTACTAGTGGGGGGAAATGGCTACACCTTC
TRBD1 - TRBJ1-1 TRBV25-1 CASSALRDRSSEAFF TGTGCCAGCAGTGCCCTCCGGGACAGGAGCTCCGAAGCTTTCTTT
- - TRBJ2-2 TRBV27 CASSSTLAGELFF TGTGCCAGCAGTTCGACATTAGCCGGGGAGCTGTTTTTT
TRBD1 - TRBJ1-1 TRBV7-2 CASSLVCWTGNNTEAFF TGTGCCAGCAGCTTAGTGTGCTGGACAGGGAATAACACTGAAGCTTTCTTT
TRBD1 few TRBJ2-3 TRBV5-4 CASSLTYRDRGSDTQYF TGTGCCAGCAGCTTAACTTACCGGGACAGGGGTTCAGATACGCAGTATTTT
- - TRBJ2-1 TRBV7-9 CASSLRENEQFF TGTGCCAGCAGCCTTCGGGAGAATGAGCAGTTCTTC
- - TRBJ2-4 TRBV19 CASTRGPDIQYF TGTGCCAGTACCCGTGGGCCTGACATTCAGTACTTC
- - TRBJ1-3 TRBV19 CASRDTSRRGGNTIYF TGTGCCAGTCGGGACACCTCCCGGAGAGGTGGAAACACCATATATTTT
TRBD1 - TRBJ1-4 TRBV28 CASHRDRPPTNEKLFF TGTGCCAGCCACCGGGACAGGCCCCCAACTAATGAAAAACTGTTTTTT
- once TRBJ1-1 TRBV27 CASSPQGWNTEAFF TGTGCCAGCAGTCCGCAGGGGTGGAACACTGAAGCTTTCTTT
- - TRBJ1-1 TRBV30 CAWSVYRRNTEAFF TGTGCCTGGAGTGTTTATCGGAGGAACACTGAAGCTTTCTTT
TRBD2 - TRBJ2-6 TRBV27 CASSFGLAGELGANVLTF TGTGCCAGCAGTTTCGGACTAGCGGGAGAACTGGGGGCCAACGTCCTGACTTTC
- - TRBJ1-2 TRBV1 CTSSQDRRERRGYTF TGCACCAGCAGCCAAGATCGACGGGAGCGACGTGGCTACACCTTC
TRBD2 - TRBJ2-2 TRBV6-1 CASSEWRLALTGELFF TGTGCCAGCAGTGAATGGAGACTAGCACTCACCGGGGAGCTGTTTTTT
TRBD1 - TRBJ1-4 TRBV30 CAWSGWTGSGAATNEKLFF TGTGCCTGGAGTGGTTGGACAGGGAGTGGGGCTGCAACTAATGAAAAACTGTTTTTT
TRBD1 once TRBJ2-3 TRBV10-1 CASSEPRDSTDTQYF TGCGCCAGCAGTGAGCCGAGGGACAGTACAGATACGCAGTATTTT
TRBD2 - TRBJ2-1 TRBV5-4 CASSPFPLAGGYDEQFF TGTGCCAGCAGCCCCTTCCCTCTAGCGGGAGGGTATGACGAGCAGTTCTTC
- - TRBJ1-2 TRBV2 CASSGVLGGRKDYGYTF TGTGCCAGCAGTGGGGTCTTAGGGGGTAGAAAGGACTATGGCTACACCTTC
TRBD1 - TRBJ2-3 TRBV5-6 CASSFSFSTGGSDTQYF TGTGCCAGCAGCTTCTCCTTTTCGACAGGGGGCTCGGATACGCAGTATTTT
TRBD1 - TRBJ2-1 TRBV29-1 CSVDDGQALHNEQFF TGCAGCGTTGACGACGGACAGGCCCTTCACAATGAGCAGTTCTTC
TRBD1 - TRBJ2-7 TRBV30 CAYSGTGDYEQYF TGTGCCTATTCCGGGACAGGGGACTACGAGCAGTACTTC
- - TRBJ2-7 TRBV2 CASSEAGQYYEQYF TGTGCCAGCAGTGAAGCGGGGCAGTACTACGAGCAGTACTTC
- once TRBJ1-1 TRBV5-6 CASSFVGARVNTEAFF TGTGCCAGCAGCTTCGTGGGGGCAAGGGTGAACACTGAAGCTTTCTTT
TRBD1 - TRBJ1-1 TRBV5-6 CASSLLGQGASLNTEAFF TGTGCCAGCAGCTTGTTGGGACAGGGGGCGTCCCTGAACACTGAAGCTTTCTTT
- - TRBJ2-1 TRBV19 CASSITGFHNEQFF TGTGCCAGTAGTATCACAGGGTTCCACAATGAGCAGTTCTTC